This T cell receptor beta chain emerged from a study of liver allograft versus peripheral blood T cells. Overall study context: Transplanted-liver T cell receptor repertoires were compared with recipients' peripheral blood repertoires.

The germline gives CDR1 DFQATT, CDR2 SNEGSKA (reference sequence). The CDR3 is 13 residues long. TCRdb recomputed calls from the reads with MiXCR, one row per CDR3 protein. The sample has fewer than 8,500 distinct CDR3 sequences, 15% to 20% seen once. This clonotype was seen only a few times. This TCR was recovered from a human patient who had a liver transplant. Among the T cells, some may be from the graft donor. V usage is TRBV20-1 and J usage is TRBJ2-1, with TRBD2 matching over 11 bases. CDR3 nucleotides: TGCAGATTAACTAGCGGGAGTGACAATGAGCAGTTCTTC. This sequence encodes CRLTSGSDNEQFF.